These 8 T cell receptor beta chains were all obtained from the same sample, sequenced in a study of T cells after yellow fever vaccination. In TCRdb, the 5' RACE reads were re-called with MiXCR into one record per CDR3 protein. The table shows a few hundred thousand distinct CDR3 sequences, with around 4.4% occurring only once. This material consisted of PBMCs, taken 15 days after the yellow fever booster vaccination. The receptors derive from a man younger than 30 who received the YFV17D yellow fever vaccine.

This clonotype was detected a few times. V is TRBV12-3 or TRBV12-4 and J is TRBJ2-1; TRBD2 aligns across 8 bases. Trimming took 3 bases from V and 3 from J; bases not matched to a gene: 13. The length of the CDR3 is 18 residues. The DNA of the CDR3 is TGTGCCAGCAGTTTCCTCGGCAGTCGCGCGGGGGGCTACAATGAGCAGTTCTTC. As protein: CASSFLGSRAGGYNEQFF.

The chain links TRBV11-3 to TRBJ2-1; D gene unclear. This CDR3 region has 12 residues. CDR1 and CDR2 (germline): SGHNT, YENEEA. The V gene lost 5 bases and the J gene lost 10 bases, with 12 bases spanning the gap. CDR3 sequence reads: CASSPHEEEQFF. The DNA for the CDR3 is TGTGCCAGCAGCCCACATGAGGAAGAGCAGTTCTTC.

The chain has TRBV3-1 and TRBJ1-1; TRBD1 aligns across 10 bases. The V and J ends lost 1 base and 4 bases, in that order; junction bases with no gene match: 15. Germline V gene data show CDR1 as LGHDT and CDR2 as YNNKEL (reference sequence). The CDR3 is 19 amino acids. Here the CDR3 DNA reads TGTGCCAGCAGCCAAGTTGTTGGGGGGACAGGGGTTACCGGCACTGAAGCTTTCTTT. This codes for CASSQVVGGTGVTGTEAFF. Looking up the rest from reference TRBV3-1 and TRBJ1-1 gives the full variable domain: DTAVSQTPKYLVTQMGNDKSIKCEQNLGHDTMYWYKQDSKKFLKIMFSYNNKELIINETVPNRFSPKSPDKAHLNLHINSLELGDSAVYFCASSQVVGGTGVTGTEAFFGQGTRLTVV.

About this clonotype: A read error may account for a junction end that differs from germline. V usage is TRBV27 and J usage is TRBJ1-4; weak D call: TRBD1 (5 bases). Germline V lookup: CDR1 MNHEY, CDR2 SMNVEV (reference sequence). This CDR3 contains 13 residues. This CDR3 is CACSRQYYEKLFF. The CDR3 region has the DNA TGTGCCTGCAGCCGACAGTATTATGAAAAACTGTTTTTT.

A few counts support this clonotype. V and J are TRBV7-2 and TRBJ1-3, with D unresolved. V lost 8 bases and J 2 bases, leaving 10 bases between the germline ends. CDR3 length: 13 amino acids. Looked up from germline, CDR1 is SGHTA and CDR2 is FQGNSA. CDR3: CASGDLAGNTIYF. Written as DNA, the CDR3 is TGTGCCAGCGGGGATTTGGCTGGAAACACCATATATTTT.

This clonotype was counted a few times. The chain joins TRBV2 to TRBJ1-1, with unresolved D. This CDR3 is 12 amino acids long. The germline V gene encodes CDR1 SNHLY and CDR2 FYNNEI. V gave up 11 bases and J gave up 1 base, with 11 bases separating them. Written as DNA, the CDR3 is TGTGCCGGCTCGGTCGGGAACACTGAAGCTTTCTTT. Protein product: CAGSVGNTEAFF. The full variable domain, in which reference TRBV2 and TRBJ1-1 provide the parts outside the CDR3, is EPEVTQTPSHQVTQMGQEVILRCVPISNHLYFYWYRQILGQKVEFLVSFYNNEISEKSEIFDDQFSVERPDGSNFTLKIRSTKLEDSAMYFCAGSVGNTEAFFGQGTRLTVV.

This clonotype was detected many times. CDR3 DNA: TGTGCCAGCAGCTTAGGCCCCCCAGCTCCCGAGCAGTACTTC. This gives the protein CASSLGPPAPEQYF. The chain uses TRBV13 and TRBJ2-7; D gene ambiguous. Germline V gene lookup returns CDR1 PRHDT and CDR2 FYEKMQ (reference sequence). The CDR3 is 14 residues long. V was pared by 0 bases and J by 6 bases, with 12 bases between.

This clonotype was picked up many times. The V and J genes are TRBV2 and TRBJ2-2; 7 positions agree with TRBD1. CDR1 and CDR2 (germline): SNHLY, FYNNEI. The V segment lost 6 bases and the J segment 5 bases; nucleotides outside the gene matches: 12. The CDR3 sequence is 16 residues long. Here the CDR3 reads CASSDTRGGRTGELFF. CDR3 bases: TGTGCCAGCAGCGATACCCGAGGGGGCAGGACCGGGGAGCTGTTTTTT. Full variable domain (missing parts from reference TRBV2 and TRBJ2-2): EPEVTQTPSHQVTQMGQEVILRCVPISNHLYFYWYRQILGQKVEFLVSFYNNEISEKSEIFDDQFSVERPDGSNFTLKIRSTKLEDSAMYFCASSDTRGGRTGELFFGEGSRLTVL.